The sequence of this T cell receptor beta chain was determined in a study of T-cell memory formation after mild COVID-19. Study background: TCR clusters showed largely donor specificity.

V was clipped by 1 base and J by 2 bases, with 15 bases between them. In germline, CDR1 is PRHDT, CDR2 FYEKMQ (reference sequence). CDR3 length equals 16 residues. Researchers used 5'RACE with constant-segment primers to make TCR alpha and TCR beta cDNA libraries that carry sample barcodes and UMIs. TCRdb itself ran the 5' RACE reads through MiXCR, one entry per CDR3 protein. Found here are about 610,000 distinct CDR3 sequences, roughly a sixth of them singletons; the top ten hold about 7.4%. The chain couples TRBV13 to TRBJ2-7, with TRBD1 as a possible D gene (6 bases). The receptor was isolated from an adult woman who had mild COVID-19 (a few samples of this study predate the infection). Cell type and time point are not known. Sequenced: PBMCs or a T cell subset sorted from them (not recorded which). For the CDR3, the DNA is TGTGCCAGCAGCTTAGTGGGTCAGGGGAAACCCTACGAGCAGTACTTC. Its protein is CASSLVGQGKPYEQYF.